The 20 T cell receptor beta chains presented below share a single source sample, sequenced in a study of cytomegalovirus exposure and HLA in healthy donors. The PCR used 60 Vbeta and 13 Jbeta primers. The assay was immunoSEQ multiplex PCR, and TCRdb's table has in-frame clones only and misses some. This table has some 160,000 clones, around 80% appearing once. Specimen: PBMCs. All receptors derive from a male donor in good health and CMV-seronegative.

V gene TRBV7-2 combines with J gene TRBJ1-5; D perhaps matches TRBD1 (5 bases). Trimming cost V 5 bases and J 2 bases, with 13 bases left between them. Germline assignment: CDR1 SGHTA and CDR2 FQGNSA. CDR3 length equals 15 residues. Here the CDR3 reads CASSPTGVRNQPQHF. CDR3 bases: TGTGCCAGCAGCCCGACGGGGGTGCGCAATCAGCCCCAGCATTTT.

The J gene is TRBJ1-5, the V gene TRBV10-3, with a weak D call TRBD1 (6 bases). CDR3 size: 14 residues. Trimming removed 3 bases from V and 2 bases from J, with 8 bases in between. Germline assignment: CDR1 ENHRY and CDR2 SYGVKD. CDR3 DNA: TGTGCCATCAGTGATGGGGGCGGCAATCAGCCCCAGCATTTT. This sequence encodes CAISDGGGNQPQHF.

This clone has just one count. The chain has TRBV5-1 and TRBJ2-3; 8 positions match TRBD2. V trimming: 2 bases; J trimming: 6 bases; junction bases outside the gene matches: 8. This CDR3 spans 15 amino acids. Germline V gene data show CDR1 as SGHRS and CDR2 as YFSETQ. CDR3 in DNA: TGCGCCAGCAGCTTTCAAGATAGCGGGGAGGATACGCAGTATTTT. It translates to CASSFQDSGEDTQYF.

The rearrangement uses TRBV15 and TRBJ2-1, with D unresolved. Germline CDR1 is LNHNV and CDR2 is YYDKDF (reference sequence). Trimming removed 1 base from V and 14 bases from J, with 18 bases in between. The CDR3 sequence is 14 residues long. The CDR3, as DNA: TGTGCCACCAGCAGAGTTTCCAGCGCCGGAGAAAAGTTCTTC. This translates into CATSRVSSAGEKFF.

The genes are TRBV7-2 and TRBJ1-2, with 7 bases lining up with TRBD1. The junction had 7 bases not matched to a gene; V was cut back by 1 base and J by 8 bases. CDR3 length equals 14 residues. Germline V gene sequence: CDR1 SGHTA, CDR2 FQGNSA. Here the CDR3 DNA reads TGTGCCAGCAGCTTAGGGCGAGGGGGCGAAGGCTACACCTTC. Residues: CASSLGRGGEGYTF.

This clone was seen more than once but under ten times. V and J are TRBV27 and TRBJ2-3; 7 nucleotides agree with TRBD2. With V trimmed by 1 base and J by 5 bases, 0 bases remained unmatched. Germline CDR1 and CDR2: MNHEY and SMNVEV (reference sequence). The CDR3 is 13 residues long. Here the CDR3 DNA reads TGTGCCAGCAGTTTATGGGGGGGAGATACGCAGTATTTT. It specifies CASSLWGGDTQYF.

The V and J genes are TRBV19 and TRBJ1-6, with D perhaps matching TRBD1 (6 bases). In germline, CDR1 is LNHDA, CDR2 SQIVND (reference sequence). This CDR3 has 13 amino acids. Between the trimmed V and J ends, which lost 4 bases and 7 bases, there was a span of 8 bases. The CDR3 bases are TGTGCCAGTAGTAACAGGGAGAATTCACCCCTCCACTTT. This gives the protein CASSNRENSPLHF.

This chain uses TRBV18 with TRBJ1-1; tentatively, D is TRBD1 (5 bases). This CDR3 has 14 residues. Germline assignment: CDR1 KGHSH and CDR2 LQKENI. Trimming left V 2 bases short and J 6 bases short, with 13 bases between. The CDR3 DNA reads TGTGCCAGCTCACCAGGGGCAGGATCCCCTGAAGCTTTCTTT. It encodes CASSPGAGSPEAFF. The whole variable domain, remainder taken from reference TRBV18 and TRBJ1-1, is NAGVMQNPRHLVRRRGQEARLRCSPMKGHSHVYWYRQLPEEGLKFMVYLQKENIIDESGMPKERFSAEFPKEGPSILRIQQVVRGDSAAYFCASSPGAGSPEAFFGQGTRLTVV.

This rearrangement joins TRBV4-3 to TRBJ2-7, with D perhaps TRBD2 (5 bases). Germline-derived CDR1 and CDR2 are LGHNA and YSLEER. V was shortened by 4 bases and J by 0 bases, with 13 bases between the two germline ends. The CDR3 loop spans 15 amino acids. CDR3 nucleotide sequence: TGCGCCAGCAGCCCTCAACGGGAAAGCTCCTACGAGCAGTACTTC. Its protein product is CASSPQRESSYEQYF.

The gene calls are TRBV5-6 and TRBJ2-7, with a tentative D call TRBD1 (5 bases). Germline CDR1 SGHDT, CDR2 YYEEEE. V lost 0 bases and J lost 1, with 5 bases in between. The CDR3 consists of 13 residues. The CDR3 DNA follows: TGTGCCAGCAGCTTGGACAGGTCCTACGAGCAGTACTTC. Translated, it gives CASSLDRSYEQYF.

There are a few counts of this clone. The chain has TRBV5-5 and TRBJ2-2; D gene unclear. CDR1 and CDR2 (germline): SGHKS, YYEKEE (reference sequence). The ends were cut back, 0 bases at V and 0 bases at J, with 6 bases in the middle. The CDR3 length is 15 residues. Written as DNA, the CDR3 is TGTGCCAGCAGCTTGGGTAGAACGAACACCGGGGAGCTGTTTTTT. Its protein is CASSLGRTNTGELFF. Drawing the rest from reference TRBV5-5 and TRBJ2-2, the complete variable domain is DAGVTQSPTHLIKTRGQQVTLRCSPISGHKSVSWYQQVLGQGPQFIFQYYEKEERGRGNFPDRFSARQFPNYSSELNVNALLLGDSALYLCASSLGRTNTGELFFGEGSRLTVL.

This clone appeared a single time. The rearrangement joins TRBV27 to TRBJ2-7; weak D call: TRBD1 (5 bases). The CDR3 consists of 14 residues. Trimming pared 5 bases from V and 2 bases from J, leaving 13 bases between. The germline V gene has CDR1 MNHEY and CDR2 SMNVEV (reference sequence). The CDR3 spells CASSPLQEPYEQYF. The CDR3 nucleotides are TGTGCCAGCAGTCCCCTACAGGAGCCCTACGAGCAGTACTTC.

V usage is TRBV5-4 and J usage is TRBJ1-1; 8 bases are a match to TRBD1. Germline V CDR1 and CDR2: SGHNT, YYREEE (reference sequence). The CDR3 extends over 14 amino acids. The J segment lost 5 bases and the V segment lost 3 bases, leaving 6 bases of the junction unmatched. The CDR3 reads CASSSRTGWTEAFF. The CDR3 nucleotides are TGTGCCAGCAGCTCCCGGACAGGGTGGACTGAAGCTTTCTTT.

In nucleotides, the CDR3 is TGTGCCAGCAGGGCTTCCCCGGGACAGAATCAGCCCCAGCATTTT. This sequence encodes CASRASPGQNQPQHF. The V call is TRBV2, the J call TRBJ1-5; TRBD1 matches 7 bases. The CDR3 totals 15 residues. CDR1 and CDR2 from the germline V gene are SNHLY and FYNNEI. Losses at the gene ends were 6 bases for V and 4 bases for J; bases not matched to a gene: 9.

V gene TRBV6-1 combines with J gene TRBJ2-5, with D unresolved. Germline V gene data show CDR1 as MNHNS and CDR2 as SASEGT. V was shortened by 1 base and J by 2 bases, with 8 bases between the two germline ends. CDR3 length: 14 amino acids. The CDR3 DNA is TGTGCCAGCAGTGAAGTGGCGGTACAAGAGACCCAGTACTTC. Protein sequence: CASSEVAVQETQYF.

The chain is built from TRBV27 and TRBJ1-3; D gene ambiguous. In germline, CDR1 is MNHEY, CDR2 SMNVEV (reference sequence). CDR3 length: 14 amino acids. Deletions cut 5 bases from V and 0 bases from J, with 8 bases between. CDR3 DNA: TGTGCCAGCAGTATGGGGAGCTCTGGAAACACCATATATTTT. Translating gives CASSMGSSGNTIYF.

The rearrangement joins TRBV6-6 to TRBJ1-2, with D possibly TRBD1 on 6 matching bases. V was cut by 6 bases and J by 2 bases, with 13 bases left in between. From germline, CDR1 is MNHNY and CDR2 SVGAGI (reference sequence). The CDR3 runs 14 residues. CDR3 nucleotides: TGTGCCAGCAGCCAGGACAGACAAAACTATGGCTACACCTTC. It yields the protein CASSQDRQNYGYTF.

The CDR3 protein is CASSLPGQGGHTQYF. The CDR3 DNA reads TGTGCCAGCAGCCTGCCGGGACAGGGGGGACATACGCAGTATTTT. The chain combines TRBV7-9 with TRBJ2-3, with 11 bases aligning to TRBD1. V was pared by 5 bases and J by 7 bases, with 8 bases of the junction left unmatched. The V gene's germline CDR1 is SEHNR and CDR2 FQNEAQ (reference sequence). This CDR3 contains 15 residues.

The sample holds a few counts of this clone. The chain has TRBV6-6 and TRBJ2-2, with 8 positions matching TRBD1. The CDR3 runs to 15 residues. Germline loops: CDR1 MNHNY, CDR2 SVGAGI (reference sequence). Trimming removed 8 bases from V and 4 bases from J; junction bases left unmatched: 9. Here the CDR3 DNA reads TGTGCCAGCTTACTCCGACAGGGGCGCACCGGGGAGCTGTTTTTT. This codes for CASLLRQGRTGELFF.

The chain links TRBV6-1 to TRBJ1-2; D not certain. This CDR3 is 13 amino acids long. Deletions cut 3 bases from V and 4 bases from J, with 9 bases between. CDR1 and CDR2 from the germline V gene are MNHNS and SASEGT. The CDR3 spells CASSDPVPYGYTF. Written as DNA, the CDR3 is TGTGCCAGCAGTGATCCAGTCCCCTATGGCTACACCTTC.